The 14 T cell receptor beta chains in this list originate from one sample, sequenced in a study of identical twins. TCRdb reanalysed the 5' RACE reads using MiXCR and keeps one entry per CDR3 protein. This sample has approximately 890,000 distinct CDR3 sequences, with approximately 13% found just once. This sample also appeared in a second study, on yellow fever vaccine responses in identical twins.

Sequenced sample: PBMCs. The receptors originated from a woman aged 18-29 years in good health.

This chain uses TRBV20-1 with TRBJ2-5; possibly TRBD1 for D (6 bases). The germline CDR1 and CDR2 sequences are DFQATT and SNEGSKA (reference sequence). V gave up 3 bases and J gave up 0 bases, with 11 bases separating them. The CDR3 has 14 amino acids. CDR3 DNA sequence: TGCAGTGCTAGTGGACAGATGTACCAAGAGACCCAGTACTTC. Protein sequence: CSASGQMYQETQYF.

Ten or more counts support this clonotype. Its ends do not fully match the called genes, so a read error is possible. V and J are TRBV20-1 and TRBJ1-2; D uncertain. This CDR3 contains 14 residues. CDR1 and CDR2 (germline): DFQATT, SNEGSKA (reference sequence). As DNA, the CDR3 is TGCAGTGCCAGAGCGGAGGCAGTCATTTATGGCTACACCTTC. It translates to CSARAEAVIYGYTF.

This clonotype was seen once. J is TRBJ2-7 and V is TRBV28, with D maybe TRBD2 (7 bases). Trimming cost V 4 bases and J 2 bases, with 15 bases left between them. Germline V gene sequence: CDR1 MDHEN, CDR2 SYDVKM. The CDR3 is 15 amino acids. The CDR3 sequence is CASSSGHGGTYEQYV. Written as DNA, the CDR3 is TGTGCCAGCAGTTCGGGACACGGGGGGACCTACGAGCAGTACGTC.

This clonotype came up a few times. The chain joins TRBV11-3 to TRBJ2-1, with 9 bases identical to TRBD2. V gave up 5 bases and J gave up 0 bases; unmatched junction bases: 8. The CDR3 loop spans 17 amino acids. Germline V gene data show CDR1 as SGHNT and CDR2 as YENEEA. Here the CDR3 DNA reads TGTGCCAGCAGCACAATAGCGGGAGTGTCCTCCTACAATGAGCAGTTCTTC. As protein: CASSTIAGVSSYNEQFF.

This clonotype was seen a few times. The chain combines TRBV14 with TRBJ1-1; D possibly corresponds to TRBD1 (5 bases). Trimming removed 4 bases at V and 0 bases at J, with 15 bases between. This CDR3 has 16 amino acids. CDR1 SGHDN and CDR2 FVKESK come from the germline V gene. The CDR3 spells CASSPRQGSMNTEAFF. The CDR3 DNA follows: TGTGCCAGCAGCCCCCGGCAGGGAAGCATGAACACTGAAGCTTTCTTT. Full variable domain (outside the CDR3, taken from reference TRBV14 and TRBJ1-1): EAGVTQFPSHSVIEKGQTVTLRCDPISGHDNLYWYRRVMGKEIKFLLHFVKESKQDESGMPNNRFLAERTGGTYSTLKVQPAELEDSGVYFCASSPRQGSMNTEAFFGQGTRLTVV.

This clonotype has ten or more counts. The chain combines TRBV24-1 with TRBJ2-1; D possibly corresponds to TRBD2 (5 bases). V shed 1 base and J shed 8 bases, with 11 bases lying between them. The length of the CDR3 is 14 residues. Germline values: CDR1 KGHDR, CDR2 SFDVKD. The CDR3 DNA follows: TGTGCCACCAGTGATTTTCGAGGGAATGATGAGCAGTTCTTC. It translates to CATSDFRGNDEQFF.

This clonotype occurred a few times. V and J are TRBV20-1 and TRBJ1-1; perhaps TRBD1 as D (6 bases). Trimming shortened V by 6 bases and J by 4 bases, and 15 bases separated the two germline ends. CDR3 length: 13 residues. Germline loops: CDR1 DFQATT, CDR2 SNEGSKA (reference sequence). The CDR3 DNA sequence: TGCAGTGCGCAGGGGAGGGGGGTCACTGAAGCTTTCTTT. It is translated as CSAQGRGVTEAFF.

This clonotype was found a few times. The chain has TRBV19 and TRBJ2-1; 8 nucleotides align to TRBD2. Germline CDR1 and CDR2: LNHDA and SQIVND (reference sequence). The CDR3 is made up of 15 amino acids. Trimming cost V 6 bases and J 8 bases; bases outside gene matches: 12. CDR3 amino acids: CASSPEWTSRDEQFF. The CDR3 region has the DNA TGTGCCAGTAGCCCAGAGTGGACTAGCAGGGATGAGCAGTTCTTC.

V and J are TRBV5-1 and TRBJ2-1; 8 positions match TRBD1. The germline gives CDR1 SGHRS, CDR2 YFSETQ. This CDR3 has 14 residues. V lost 5 bases and J lost 5; bases outside the gene matches: 6. CDR3 in amino acids: CASRIPGQDNEQFF. The CDR3 nucleotides read TGCGCCAGCAGAATTCCGGGACAGGACAATGAGCAGTTCTTC.

The V and J genes are TRBV12-3 or TRBV12-4 and TRBJ1-1; D perhaps matches TRBD1 (6 bases). The CDR3 is 14 amino acids. Trimming took off 10 bases at V and 0 bases at J, with 15 bases between the two ends. CDR3 region: CATYFRGMNTEAFF. The CDR3 DNA reads as TGTGCCACCTACTTCAGGGGAATGAACACTGAAGCTTTCTTT.

The rearrangement uses TRBV11-2 and TRBJ2-3; D is perhaps TRBD2 (5 bases). Looked up from germline, CDR1 is SGHAT and CDR2 is FQNNGV. The CDR3 runs to 14 residues. V lost 3 bases, J lost 9 bases, and 16 bases lay in between. The CDR3 region has the DNA TGTGCCAGCAGCTTCGCCGCCGAGCCGGGGACGCAGTATTTT. Encoded protein: CASSFAAEPGTQYF. Together with reference TRBV11-2 and TRBJ2-3, the CDR3 gives the full variable domain: EAGVAQSPRYKIIEKRQSVAFWCNPISGHATLYWYQQILGQGPKLLIQFQNNGVVDDSQLPKDRFSAERLKGVDSTLKIQPAKLEDSAVYLCASSFAAEPGTQYFGPGTRLTVL.

At least ten counts were recorded for this clonotype. The CDR3 loop is CASRRDSEAFF. DNA for the CDR3: TGTGCCAGCAGACGGGACAGTGAAGCTTTCTTT. The rearrangement links TRBV25-1 to TRBJ1-1, with 7 bases lining up with TRBD1. Germline CDR1 and CDR2: MGHDK and SYGVNS. The CDR3 is made up of 11 amino acids. With V trimmed by 6 bases and J by 7 bases, 2 bases remained unmatched.

This clonotype occurred a few times. CDR3 in DNA: TGTGCCAGCAGTGATCCTAGCGAGAACACCGGGGAGCTGTTTTTT. Its protein product is CASSDPSENTGELFF. This chain joins TRBV2 and TRBJ2-2; D may be TRBD2 (6 bases). This CDR3 contains 15 residues. Trimming pared 3 bases from V and 1 base from J, leaving 9 bases between. Germline V gene sequence: CDR1 SNHLY, CDR2 FYNNEI.

This clonotype was seen at least ten times. This chain uses TRBV20-1 with TRBJ2-3; D possibly matches TRBD1 or TRBD2 (5 bases each). CDR1 and CDR2 (germline): DFQATT, SNEGSKA (reference sequence). CDR3 length: 16 amino acids. Trimming removed 3 bases from V and 0 bases from J, with 16 bases in between. The CDR3 loop reads CSASSREITSTDTQYF. The CDR3 bases are TGCAGTGCTAGTTCCAGGGAGATAACTAGCACAGATACGCAGTATTTT.